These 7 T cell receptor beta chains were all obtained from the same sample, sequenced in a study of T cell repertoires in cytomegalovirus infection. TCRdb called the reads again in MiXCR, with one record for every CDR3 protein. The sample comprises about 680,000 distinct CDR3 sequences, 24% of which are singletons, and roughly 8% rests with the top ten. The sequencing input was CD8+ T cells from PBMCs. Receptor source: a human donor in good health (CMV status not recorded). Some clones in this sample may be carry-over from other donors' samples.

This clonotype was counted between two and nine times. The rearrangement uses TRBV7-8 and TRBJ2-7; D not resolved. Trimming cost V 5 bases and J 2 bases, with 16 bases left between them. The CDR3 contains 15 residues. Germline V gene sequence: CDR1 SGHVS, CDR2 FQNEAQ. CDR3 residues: CASSPTVGFPYEQYF. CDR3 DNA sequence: TGTGCCAGCAGCCCCACGGTGGGATTCCCCTACGAGCAGTACTTC.

This CDR3 reads CASRVQGYEQYF. The CDR3 region has the DNA TGTGCCAGCAGGGTCCAGGGCTACGAGCAGTACTTC. The genes are TRBV6-6 and TRBJ2-7, with D possibly being TRBD1 (5 bases). This CDR3 is built from 12 residues. Germline loops: CDR1 MNHNY, CDR2 SVGAGI (reference sequence). The germline V and J ends were trimmed by 6 bases and 3 bases, with 9 bases remaining between them.

The CDR3 loop is CASSSGLRNYGYTF. The CDR3 DNA reads as TGTGCCAGCAGTTCGGGTTTAAGGAACTATGGCTACACCTTC. This chain uses TRBV12-3 or TRBV12-4 with TRBJ1-2, with D unresolved. V lost 4 bases and J lost 2, with 11 bases in between. The CDR3 runs to 14 residues.

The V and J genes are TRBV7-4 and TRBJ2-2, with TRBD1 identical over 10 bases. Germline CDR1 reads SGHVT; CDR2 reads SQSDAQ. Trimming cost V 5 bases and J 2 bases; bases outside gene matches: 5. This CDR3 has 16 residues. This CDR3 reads CASSAATGGNTGELFF. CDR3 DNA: TGTGCCAGCAGCGCAGCGACAGGGGGCAACACCGGGGAGCTGTTTTTT.

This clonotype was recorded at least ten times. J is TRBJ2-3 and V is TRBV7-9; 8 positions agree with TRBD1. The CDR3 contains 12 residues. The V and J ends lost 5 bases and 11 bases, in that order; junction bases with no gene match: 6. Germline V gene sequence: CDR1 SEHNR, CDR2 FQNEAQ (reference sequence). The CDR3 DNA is TGTGCCAGCAGCGACGGACAGGGTGTGCAGTATTTT. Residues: CASSDGQGVQYF.

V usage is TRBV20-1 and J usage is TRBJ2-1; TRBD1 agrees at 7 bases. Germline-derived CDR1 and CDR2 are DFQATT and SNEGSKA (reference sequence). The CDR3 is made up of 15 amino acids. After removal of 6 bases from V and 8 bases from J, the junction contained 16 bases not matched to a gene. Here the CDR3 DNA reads TGCAGTGCACACCCGATGACAGGGATGTTGGATGAGCAGTTCTTC. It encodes CSAHPMTGMLDEQFF.

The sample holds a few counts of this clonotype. This CDR3 is CASSLGGNHGYTF. CDR3 in DNA: TGTGCCAGCAGCTTAGGAGGGAACCATGGCTACACCTTC. The rearrangement joins TRBV7-9 to TRBJ1-2; D gene uncertain. Deletions cut 1 base from V and 6 bases from J, with 9 bases between. The CDR3 runs 13 residues. Germline values: CDR1 SEHNR, CDR2 FQNEAQ (reference sequence). Supplemented by reference TRBV7-9 and TRBJ1-2, the full variable domain reads DTGVSQNPRHKITKRGQNVTFRCDPISEHNRLYWYRQTLGQGPEFLTYFQNEAQLEKSRLLSDRFSAERPKGSFSTLEIQRTEQGDSAMYLCASSLGGNHGYTFGSGTRLTVV.